A single sample is the source of the 25 T cell receptor beta chains below, sequenced in a study of spatial heterogeneity in lung cancer (dated by TCRdb to about 2019). The research as a whole found: The tumor nonsynonymous mutation count correlated with the number of expanded alpha and beta TCRs within the tumor.

The intended sense of this specimen's time point label: sample taken at primary tumor resection. To prepare the library, 5' RACE was applied. The sequencer was a NextSeq 500. TCRdb applied fastp at Q25 and MiXCR to the public reads, then kept only in-frame beta chains. Each CDR3 protein appears once, grouped with its most common genes and DNA. The sample data list under 15,000 distinct CDR3 sequences, and 4.7% of these were observed just once. The leading ten clones occupy around 17% of the sample. Their cognate antigens are unknown. The sample was lung tumor tissue, taken at surgery. The receptor set was obtained from a female donor with early-stage non-small cell lung cancer.

The rearrangement links TRBV6-2 or TRBV6-3 to TRBJ2-5, with D unresolved. Germline V gives CDR1 MNHEY, CDR2 SVGEGT. This CDR3 has 10 amino acids. The V and J ends lost 4 bases and 6 bases respectively, with 3 bases between them. CDR3 region: CASSSQTQYF. CDR3 nucleotide sequence: TGTGCCAGCAGTTCTCAGACCCAGTACTTC.

This clonotype has at least ten counts. The rearrangement joins TRBV12-3 or TRBV12-4 to TRBJ2-6; TRBD1 matches 8 bases. This CDR3 is built from 20 residues. V shed 2 bases, J shed 0 bases, and the junction held 12 bases outside the gene matches. CDR3 sequence reads: CASSLSPRTGKASGANVLTF. CDR3 coding DNA: TGTGCCAGCAGTTTAAGCCCCCGGACAGGGAAGGCCTCTGGGGCCAACGTCCTGACTTTC.

The table lists this clonotype with a few counts. V and J are TRBV7-3 and TRBJ2-3, with no clear D. Germline V gene sequence: CDR1 SGHTA, CDR2 FQGTGA. The length of the CDR3 is 14 residues. V was pared by 1 base and J by 4 bases, with 9 bases between. The CDR3 loop reads CASSLRAPPDTQYF. CDR3 in DNA: TGTGCCAGCAGCTTAAGGGCCCCCCCAGATACGCAGTATTTT.

This clonotype was observed at least ten times. At one end, the junction sequence differs from germline, possibly due to a read error. The chain combines TRBV20-1 with TRBJ2-7; D uncertain. This CDR3 region has 14 residues. CDR1 is DFQATT, CDR2 SNEGSKA, per germline (reference sequence). DNA for the CDR3: TGCAGTGTTAGAGTCGGCCAGGTACCCTACGAGCAGTACTTC. Its translation: CSVRVGQVPYEQYF.

This clonotype came up many times. V is TRBV6-5 and J is TRBJ2-3; TRBD2 matches at 10 bases. V was clipped by 5 bases and J by 3 bases; unmatched bases: 2. This CDR3 spans 14 amino acids. Germline values: CDR1 MNHEY, CDR2 SVGAGI. The CDR3 spells CASSLAGETDTQYF. The CDR3 bases are TGTGCCAGCAGTCTAGCGGGGGAGACAGATACGCAGTATTTT.

This clonotype has more than one count but fewer than ten. The chain is built from TRBV19 and TRBJ1-1, with a possible D match to TRBD1 (5 bases). Germline assignment: CDR1 LNHDA and CDR2 SQIVND (reference sequence). The CDR3 is made up of 15 amino acids. Trimming left V 7 bases short and J 1 base short, with 16 bases between. CDR3 loop: CASTPFGQSNTEAFF. CDR3 sequence (DNA): TGTGCCAGTACGCCGTTTGGACAATCGAACACTGAAGCTTTCTTT.

This clonotype was seen many times. The chain is built from TRBV4-2 and TRBJ2-2, with D perhaps being TRBD1 or TRBD2 (5 bases each). Deletions cut 4 bases from V and 1 base from J, with 13 bases between. The germline gives CDR1 LGHNA, CDR2 YNFKEQ. This CDR3 region has 16 residues. In DNA form, the CDR3 reads TGTGCCAGCAGCCCATCTCGGGGCGAGAACACCGGGGAGCTGTTTTTT. This codes for CASSPSRGENTGELFF.

Many counts were recorded for this clonotype. The gene calls are TRBV7-9 and TRBJ1-4; no firm D call. Trimming took off 1 base at V and 8 bases at J, with 14 bases between the two ends. This CDR3 spans 15 amino acids. The germline CDR1 and CDR2 sequences are SEHNR and FQNEAQ (reference sequence). The CDR3 coding sequence is TGTGCCAGCAGCTTAGGGGCCGGTTTAGGCGAAAAACTGTTTTTT. Protein: CASSLGAGLGEKLFF.

This clonotype was seen at least ten times. The genes are TRBV3-1 and TRBJ1-2; 8 positions agree with TRBD1. Unmatched junction bases numbered 7, after V lost 3 bases and J lost 7 bases. From germline, CDR1 is LGHDT and CDR2 YNNKEL (reference sequence). This CDR3 has 14 residues. For the CDR3, the DNA is TGTGCCAGCAGCCAGCGACAGGGGTTAATTGGCTACACCTTC. Encoded protein: CASSQRQGLIGYTF. Variable domain in full (rest from reference TRBV3-1 and TRBJ1-2): DTAVSQTPKYLVTQMGNDKSIKCEQNLGHDTMYWYKQDSKKFLKIMFSYNNKELIINETVPNRFSPKSPDKAHLNLHINSLELGDSAVYFCASSQRQGLIGYTFGSGTRLTVV.

There are many counts of this clonotype. This chain joins TRBV4-3 and TRBJ2-7; 9 positions agree with TRBD1. CDR3 length equals 21 residues. CDR1 LGHNA and CDR2 YSLEER come from the germline V gene. V was clipped by 2 bases and J by 0 bases; unmatched bases: 20. The CDR3 loop is CASSQKPQGTGLLGGSYEQYF. Here the CDR3 DNA reads TGCGCCAGCAGCCAAAAACCGCAAGGGACAGGGTTATTAGGCGGCTCCTACGAGCAGTACTTC.

There are many counts of this clonotype. The chain carries TRBV20-1 and TRBJ2-7; D perhaps matches TRBD1 (6 bases). Germline lookup yields CDR1 DFQATT and CDR2 SNEGSKA (reference sequence). V was shortened by 0 bases and J by 4 bases, with 13 bases between the two germline ends. The CDR3 covers 14 residues. As DNA, the CDR3 is TGCAGTGCTAGAGATAGGGGACACCCATACGAGCAGTACTTC. This encodes CSARDRGHPYEQYF.

This clonotype was detected many times. The V and J genes are TRBV27 and TRBJ1-5; D ambiguous. The CDR3 contains 15 residues. Trimming removed 2 bases at V and 5 bases at J, with 13 bases between. CDR1 is MNHEY, CDR2 SMNVEV, per germline (reference sequence). DNA for the CDR3: TGTGCCAGCAGTTTAGTGTGGGGAGGAGATCAGCCCCAGCATTTT. Encoded protein: CASSLVWGGDQPQHF.

This clonotype is categorized as medium-sized (0.01 to 0.1%). The chain carries TRBV27 and TRBJ1-1; D perhaps matches TRBD1 (5 bases). From germline, CDR1 is MNHEY and CDR2 SMNVEV (reference sequence). Trimming took off 8 bases at V and 1 base at J, with 20 bases between the two ends. This CDR3 has 16 residues. The CDR3 spells CASRGLSGAENTEAFF. CDR3 coding DNA: TGTGCCAGCCGGGGCCTGAGCGGGGCAGAGAACACTGAAGCTTTCTTT.

The chain joins TRBV12-3 or TRBV12-4 to TRBJ2-7; perhaps TRBD1 as D (5 bases). CDR3 length equals 16 residues. Trimming shortened V by 0 bases and J by 6 bases, and 18 bases separated the two germline ends. The CDR3 coding sequence is TGTGCCAGCAGTTTAGCGGGTGTAGTCAGGGTATCCGAGCAGTACTTC. Translating gives CASSLAGVVRVSEQYF.

This clonotype was recorded at least ten times. CDR3: CASSHIEQYF. CDR3 nucleotides: TGTGCCAGCAGCCACATTGAGCAGTACTTC. This chain joins TRBV6-6 and TRBJ2-7; D gene uncertain. Looked up from germline, CDR1 is MNHNY and CDR2 is SVGAGI (reference sequence). Between the trimmed V and J ends, which lost 6 bases and 7 bases, there was a span of 7 bases. This CDR3 has 10 residues.

This clonotype was picked up many times. The chain combines TRBV4-1 with TRBJ2-3; 8 positions match TRBD2. CDR1 and CDR2 from the germline V gene are MGHRA and YSYEKL. J lost 2 bases, V lost 4 bases, and 11 bases had no gene match. The CDR3 loop spans 17 amino acids. This chain's CDR3 is CASSRVFSGGSTDTQYF. The DNA of the CDR3 is TGCGCCAGCAGCCGGGTATTCAGCGGGGGTTCCACAGATACGCAGTATTTT.

The sample holds many counts of this clonotype. V usage is TRBV9 and J usage is TRBJ1-5, with 7 bases fitting TRBD1. The germline CDR1 and CDR2 sequences are SGDLS and YYNGEE. This CDR3 contains 16 residues. V lost 0 bases to trimming and J lost 2 bases; unmatched junction nucleotides: 5. The CDR3 sequence: CASSVDPGGGNQPQHF. In DNA form, the CDR3 reads TGTGCCAGCAGCGTAGATCCAGGGGGAGGCAATCAGCCCCAGCATTTT.

This clonotype was seen a handful of times. The CDR3 here is CASSLVQGSYGYTF. In nucleotides, the CDR3 is TGCGCCAGCAGCTTGGTACAGGGGTCCTATGGCTACACCTTC. The rearrangement joins TRBV5-1 to TRBJ1-2; 7 nucleotides align to TRBD1. CDR3 size: 14 residues. The J segment lost 4 bases and the V segment lost 0 bases, leaving 3 bases of the junction unmatched. From germline, CDR1 is SGHRS and CDR2 YFSETQ.

By its share, this clonotype is medium-sized (0.01 to 0.1%). The chain carries TRBV20-1 and TRBJ1-4; D uncertain. The CDR3 length is 12 residues. Between the trimmed V and J ends, which lost 0 bases and 8 bases, there was a span of 7 bases. Germline CDR1 is DFQATT and CDR2 is SNEGSKA (reference sequence). This CDR3 is CSARDAFEKLFF. The CDR3 coding sequence is TGCAGTGCTAGAGATGCCTTCGAAAAACTGTTTTTT.

This clonotype is labeled medium-sized. This chain links TRBV5-1 with TRBJ2-3, with TRBD2 identical over 13 bases. The CDR3 sequence is 15 residues long. Germline V CDR1 and CDR2: SGHRS, YFSETQ. With 4 bases clipped from V and 5 bases from J, the junction kept 4 bases outside the gene matches. CDR3 coding DNA: TGCGCCAGCAGCCCATGGACTAGCGGGGGAGATACGCAGTATTTT. Translating it yields CASSPWTSGGDTQYF. Variable domain in full (rest from reference TRBV5-1 and TRBJ2-3): KAGVTQTPRYLIKTRGQQVTLSCSPISGHRSVSWYQQTPGQGLQFLFEYFSETQRNKGNFPGRFSGRQFSNSRSEMNVSTLELGDSALYLCASSPWTSGGDTQYFGPGTRLTVL.

This clonotype came up many times. The chain has TRBV4-1 and TRBJ2-5, with 8 bases identical to TRBD2. The germline V gene has CDR1 MGHRA and CDR2 YSYEKL. There are 16 residues in the CDR3. The junction had 5 bases not matched to a gene; V was cut back by 0 bases and J by 2 bases. The CDR3 coding sequence is TGCGCCAGCAGCCAAGATCCGGGACTAGTGCAAGAGACCCAGTACTTC. Encoded protein: CASSQDPGLVQETQYF.

This clonotype was seen ten or more times. V gene TRBV20-1 combines with J gene TRBJ1-1; TRBD1 is a possible D gene (5 bases). This CDR3 spans 13 amino acids. Germline V gene data show CDR1 as DFQATT and CDR2 as SNEGSKA (reference sequence). The V and J ends lost 4 bases and 0 bases respectively, with 9 bases between them. The CDR3 nucleotides read TGCAGTGCTAAAGGGACGGTGAACACTGAAGCTTTCTTT. Amino acids: CSAKGTVNTEAFF.

This clonotype appeared many times. The chain uses TRBV5-1 and TRBJ2-3, with D tentatively TRBD2 (6 bases). Germline CDR1 SGHRS, CDR2 YFSETQ. This CDR3 comprises 16 residues. Trimming took off 3 bases at V and 4 bases at J, with 18 bases between the two ends. Here the CDR3 DNA reads TGCGCCAGCAGCTCCTCCGGGGGAGAGGGCTCAGATACGCAGTATTTT. Its translation: CASSSSGGEGSDTQYF. The full variable domain, rest sourced from reference TRBV5-1 and TRBJ2-3, is KAGVTQTPRYLIKTRGQQVTLSCSPISGHRSVSWYQQTPGQGLQFLFEYFSETQRNKGNFPGRFSGRQFSNSRSEMNVSTLELGDSALYLCASSSSGGEGSDTQYFGPGTRLTVL.

The V gene is TRBV4-3, the J gene TRBJ1-2; 8 positions agree with TRBD1. The J segment lost 8 bases and the V segment lost 4 bases, leaving 9 bases of the junction unmatched. Germline V CDR1 and CDR2: LGHNA, YSLEER. The CDR3 is 14 amino acids. Here the CDR3 DNA reads TGCGCCAGCAGCCTGTACAGGGGGTCGAGGGGCTACACCTTC. It yields the protein CASSLYRGSRGYTF.

This clonotype was detected ten times or more. J is TRBJ1-1 and V is TRBV13; maybe TRBD1 (6 bases). Germline assignment: CDR1 PRHDT and CDR2 FYEKMQ (reference sequence). CDR3 length: 12 residues. Trimming stripped 5 bases from V and 4 bases from J, with 8 bases between. The CDR3 bases are TGTGCCAGCAGCGTCAGGGGCACTGAAGCTTTCTTT. It is translated as CASSVRGTEAFF.